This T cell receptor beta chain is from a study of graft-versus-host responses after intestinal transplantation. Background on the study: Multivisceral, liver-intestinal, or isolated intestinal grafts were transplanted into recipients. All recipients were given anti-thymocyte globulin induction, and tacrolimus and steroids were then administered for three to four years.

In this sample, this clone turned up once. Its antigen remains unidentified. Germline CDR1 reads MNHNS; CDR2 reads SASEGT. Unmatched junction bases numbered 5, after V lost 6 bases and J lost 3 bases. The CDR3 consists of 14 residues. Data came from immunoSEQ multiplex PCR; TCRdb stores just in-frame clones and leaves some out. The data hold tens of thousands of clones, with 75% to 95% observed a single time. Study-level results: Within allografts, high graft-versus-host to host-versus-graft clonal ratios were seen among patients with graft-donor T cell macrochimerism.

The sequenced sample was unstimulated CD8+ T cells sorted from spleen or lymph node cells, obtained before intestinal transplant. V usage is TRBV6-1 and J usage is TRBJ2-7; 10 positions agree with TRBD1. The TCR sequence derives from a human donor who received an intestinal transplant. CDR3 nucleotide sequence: TGTGCCAGCAGAGGGGGACAGGGGATCTACGAGCAGTACTTC. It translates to CASRGGQGIYEQYF.